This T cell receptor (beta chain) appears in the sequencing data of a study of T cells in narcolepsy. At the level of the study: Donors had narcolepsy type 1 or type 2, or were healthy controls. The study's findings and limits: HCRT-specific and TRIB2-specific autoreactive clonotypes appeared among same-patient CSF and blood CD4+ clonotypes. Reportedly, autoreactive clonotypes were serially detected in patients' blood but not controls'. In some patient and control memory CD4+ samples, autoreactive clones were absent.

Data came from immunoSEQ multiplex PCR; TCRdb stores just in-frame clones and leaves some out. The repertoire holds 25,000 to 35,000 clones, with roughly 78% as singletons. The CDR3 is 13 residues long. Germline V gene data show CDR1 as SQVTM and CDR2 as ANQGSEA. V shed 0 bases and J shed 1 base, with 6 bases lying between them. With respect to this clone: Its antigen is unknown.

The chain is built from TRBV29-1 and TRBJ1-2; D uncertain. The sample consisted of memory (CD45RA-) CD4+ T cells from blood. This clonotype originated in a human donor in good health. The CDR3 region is CSVEEGSNYGYTF. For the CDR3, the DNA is TGCAGCGTTGAAGAGGGCAGTAACTATGGCTACACCTTC.